The present TCR beta chain was sequenced within a study of beta chain features in type 1 diabetes. Study results and limitations: Shorter TCRB CDR3s, moderately but significantly so, marked every one of the four CD4+ subsets in Type 1 diabetes patients. Sequencing from cDNA could over-represent high-TCR-expressing cells.

Trimming cost V 6 bases and J 8 bases, with 20 bases left between them. The length of the CDR3 is 14 residues. Germline CDR1 SQVTM, CDR2 ANQGSEA. For this clone: The antigen is not known.

Reverse transcribing all isolated RNA meant expressed TCRB transcripts were sequenced. Measured with immunoSEQ multiplex PCR; TCRdb has only the in-frame clones, and not every one. The sample includes about 370,000 clones, about 16% of them seen just once. This chain links TRBV29-1 with TRBJ2-1; maybe TRBD1 (5 bases). This clonotype originated in a woman between 18 and 29 years old in good health. The sample consisted of naive CD4+ T cells from blood. The CDR3 sequence: CSVFRVGNFHEQFF. The CDR3, as DNA: TGCAGCGTGTTCAGGGTTGGGAATTTTCATGAGCAGTTCTTC.